Listed here are 6 T cell receptor beta chains from one sample, sequenced in a study of response to subunit inactivated influenza vaccine. MiXCR, applied by TCRdb to the RT-PCR reads, yields one record per CDR3 protein. The table lists over 750,000 distinct CDR3 sequences, less than 25% of them singletons. The specimen was PBMCs from blood, collected roughly 5 days after vaccination. The receptor source for this set is a man in his forties or fifties who received an inactivated influenza vaccine.

The table lists this clonotype with many counts. The chain links TRBV20-1 to TRBJ2-1, with unresolved D. The CDR3 runs 11 residues. Germline V CDR1 and CDR2: DFQATT, SNEGSKA (reference sequence). Between the trimmed V and J ends, which lost 0 bases and 15 bases, there was a span of 12 bases. The CDR3 here is CSARERSVRFF. In nucleotides, the CDR3 is TGCAGTGCTAGAGAGCGGTCAGTCCGGTTCTTC.

Comments on this clonotype: The junction differs from germline at one of its ends, possibly a read error. V is TRBV12-3 or TRBV12-4 and J is TRBJ2-3, with D possibly being TRBD2 (5 bases). This CDR3 spans 14 amino acids. The CDR3 sequence is CASSTIASTDRQYF. The CDR3 DNA follows: TGTGCCAGCAGTACCATAGCGAGCACAGATAGGCAGTATTTT.

This clonotype was seen a handful of times. The chain links TRBV7-9 to TRBJ2-3; D not resolved. Trimming left V 4 bases short and J 1 base short, with 12 bases between. This CDR3 is built from 15 residues. Germline assignment: CDR1 SEHNR and CDR2 FQNEAQ (reference sequence). The CDR3 DNA reads TGTGCCAGCAGCTCCGCGAATGGGGGCACAGATACGCAGTATTTT. Translating gives CASSSANGGTDTQYF.

This clonotype was seen only once. The chain couples TRBV4-2 to TRBJ2-1, with 9 nucleotides matching TRBD2. CDR1 is LGHNA, CDR2 YNFKEQ, per germline. V trimming: 3 bases; J trimming: 8 bases; junction bases outside the gene matches: 8. This CDR3 region has 15 residues. The CDR3 sequence: CASSHRGGAVDEQFF. The CDR3 DNA reads TGTGCCAGCAGCCACCGCGGGGGGGCCGTCGATGAGCAGTTCTTC.

A few counts support this clonotype. The J gene is TRBJ2-1, the V gene TRBV20-1, with 12 bases identical to TRBD2. The CDR3 has 15 amino acids. Per germline, CDR1 DFQATT and CDR2 SNEGSKA (reference sequence). The trim removed 0 bases at V and 6 bases at J, leaving 3 bases unmatched. For the CDR3, the DNA is TGCAGTGCTAGAGATAGACTAGCGGGAGCCAATGAGCAGTTCTTC. Protein sequence: CSARDRLAGANEQFF.

This clonotype showed up many times. The V and J genes are TRBV7-6 and TRBJ2-7; 7 bases are shared with TRBD1. This CDR3 contains 14 residues. With V trimmed by 6 bases and J by 2 bases, 7 bases remained unmatched. Looked up from germline, CDR1 is SGHVS and CDR2 is FNYEAQ. The DNA for the CDR3 is TGTGCCAGCAGTTTCAACAGGGGAGCCTACGAGCAGTACTTC. Translated, it gives CASSFNRGAYEQYF.